The sequence of this TCR beta chain was determined in a study of cytotoxic CD8 clonotypes in ibrutinib-treated CLL. Germline V CDR1 and CDR2: SGDLS, YYNGEE. V was clipped by 3 bases and J by 6 bases; unmatched bases: 6. The CDR3 spans 15 residues. Measured with immunoSEQ multiplex PCR; TCRdb has only the in-frame clones, and not every one. The data show fewer than 400,000 clones, with roughly two thirds seen just once and roughly 6% held by the top ten. The chain uses TRBV9 and TRBJ2-2, with 9 bases identical to TRBD1. This receptor was obtained from a human donor with chronic lymphocytic leukemia. Sequencing was performed on PBMCs, taken after 36 months of ibrutinib treatment. CDR3 amino acids: CASSGGQGLPGELFF. The CDR3 DNA sequence: TGTGCCAGCAGCGGGGGACAGGGCCTCCCCGGGGAGCTGTTTTTT.